Following are 21 T cell receptor beta chains from one sample sequenced in a study of shared clonotypes between healthy human individuals (dated by TCRdb to about 2020). CD8 naive samples consisted of CD45RO-negative cells that were positively selected for CCR7, yielding a CD45RA+CCR7+ population without TemRA cells. Library creation used the immunoSEQ multiplex PCR assay. The table comes from immuneACCESS by way of TCRdb, which keeps in-frame sequences with V and J called. Part of the clones is missing from these tables; in studies checked, under half for an unresolved V gene and the rest for unknown reasons. The sample contains about 550,000 clones, about 95% of them found a single time. 0.11% of the sample lies in the top ten. Sequencing was carried out using naive CD8+ T cells sorted from blood. This specimen's cell subset or site label, per the study, means: CD45RA+CCR7+. These receptors originate from a woman in her 30s in good health.

The genes are TRBV2 and TRBJ1-2, with D unclear. The CDR3 is made up of 16 amino acids. Trimming stripped 8 bases from V and 0 bases from J, with 19 bases between. Germline V gives CDR1 SNHLY, CDR2 FYNNEI. The CDR3 spells CASSKPSDISNYGYTF. For the CDR3, the DNA is TGTGCCAGCTCCAAACCGAGTGACATTTCTAACTATGGCTACACCTTC.

The chain combines TRBV9 with TRBJ2-7; D is unresolved. The CDR3 contains 15 residues. CDR1 and CDR2 from the germline V gene are SGDLS and YYNGEE. Trimming shortened V by 4 bases and J by 0 bases, and 14 bases separated the two germline ends. The CDR3 DNA reads TGTGCCAGCAGCTACGGGTCGGGCACCTCCTACGAGCAGTACTTC. It is translated as CASSYGSGTSYEQYF.

The DNA for the CDR3 is TGCGCCAGCAGCCTACGGCGGGACTACAATCAGCCCCAGCATTTT. Its translation: CASSLRRDYNQPQHF. The rearrangement links TRBV4-1 to TRBJ1-5; TRBD1 is a possible D gene (5 bases). V lost 4 bases, J lost 3 bases, and 13 bases lay in between. CDR1 is MGHRA, CDR2 YSYEKL, per germline. The CDR3 consists of 15 residues.

This clone was picked up a small number of times. The chain carries TRBV28 and TRBJ1-2, with D hard to call. The germline V gene encodes CDR1 MDHEN and CDR2 SYDVKM. The CDR3 is 14 residues long. Trimming took off 5 bases at V and 1 base at J, with 11 bases between the two ends. This chain's CDR3 is CASSVLIRNYGYTF. CDR3 bases: TGTGCCAGCAGTGTCCTCATCCGTAACTATGGCTACACCTTC.

The chain links TRBV10-3 to TRBJ2-2, with 10 nucleotides matching TRBD1. This CDR3 contains 18 residues. The V and J ends lost 0 bases and 3 bases, in that order; junction bases with no gene match: 7. Germline V CDR1 and CDR2: ENHRY, SYGVKD. The CDR3 region has the DNA TGTGCCATCAGTGAGTCGACTTCTGGACAGGGGGACACCGGGGAGCTGTTTTTT. Its protein is CAISESTSGQGDTGELFF.

The gene calls are TRBV10-2 and TRBJ2-7; TRBD2 matches 9 bases. Germline CDR1 WSHSY, CDR2 SAAADI. The CDR3 spans 14 residues. J was trimmed by 4 bases and V by 9 bases; bases with no gene match: 10. As DNA, the CDR3 is TGCGCCAGTGGAGATGTAGCGGGAGCATACGAGCAGTACTTC. Its translation: CASGDVAGAYEQYF.

A single count supports this clone. This chain joins TRBV6-4 and TRBJ2-1, with TRBD2 identical over 7 bases. The V gene end was trimmed by 3 bases and the J gene end by 3 bases; junction bases not matched to a gene: 2. Germline loops: CDR1 MRHNA, CDR2 SNTAGT. The CDR3 sequence is 14 residues long. The CDR3 loop reads CASSEWEGYNEQFF. The CDR3 DNA sequence: TGTGCCAGCAGTGAATGGGAGGGCTACAATGAGCAGTTCTTC.

The chain couples TRBV15 to TRBJ2-1, with 9 bases identical to TRBD1. V shed 2 bases and J 6 bases; nucleotides not matched to a gene: 8. Germline V CDR1 and CDR2: LNHNV, YYDKDF (reference sequence). The CDR3 runs to 16 residues. CDR3 in amino acids: CATSRTGTGRGNEQFF. The CDR3 nucleotides read TGTGCCACCAGCAGAACCGGGACAGGGAGGGGCAATGAGCAGTTCTTC.

A few counts support this clone. V is TRBV28 and J is TRBJ1-5; possible D gene TRBD1, 6 bases. The V end was cut by 3 bases, the J end by 7 bases, with 13 bases between. From germline, CDR1 is MDHEN and CDR2 SYDVKM. This CDR3 has 14 amino acids. In nucleotides, the CDR3 is TGTGCCAGCAGTTTTCAGGGGTTTGGACAGCCCCAGCATTTT. It translates to CASSFQGFGQPQHF. Full variable domain (remainder filled in from reference TRBV28 and TRBJ1-5): DVKVTQSSRYLVKRTGEKVFLECVQDMDHENMFWYRQDPGLGLRLIYFSYDVKMKEKGDIPEGYSVSREKKERFSLILESASTNQTSMYLCASSFQGFGQPQHFGDGTRLSIL.

The chain employs TRBV5-6 and TRBJ2-5; no clear D gene. V was cut by 4 bases and J by 1 base, with 20 bases left in between. The CDR3 has 17 amino acids. CDR1 SGHDT and CDR2 YYEEEE come from the germline V gene. The CDR3 DNA reads TGTGCCAGCAGCATCTGGCGGCTCTCAGCTTTCCAAGAGACCCAGTACTTC. This sequence encodes CASSIWRLSAFQETQYF.

A word on this clone: The sample contains more than one DNA sequence encoding this CDR3. CDR3 amino acids: CASSLDSEETQYF. The CDR3 DNA is TGTGCCAGCAGCTTGGACAGTGAAGAGACCCAGTACTTC. The gene calls are TRBV7-2 and TRBJ2-5; tentative D call: TRBD1 (6 bases). Trimming took 3 bases from V and 3 from J, leaving 8 bases between them. The germline V gene encodes CDR1 SGHTA and CDR2 FQGNSA. CDR3 length: 13 amino acids.

V is TRBV4-2 and J is TRBJ2-3, with 8 bases identical to TRBD2. CDR1 and CDR2 from the germline V gene are LGHNA and YNFKEQ. With 0 bases clipped from V and 4 bases from J, the junction kept 12 bases outside the gene matches. The CDR3 has 18 amino acids. This CDR3 is CASSQDDVMSGSADTQYF. Written as DNA, the CDR3 is TGTGCCAGCAGCCAAGATGACGTGATGAGCGGGAGTGCAGATACGCAGTATTTT.

J is TRBJ2-1 and V is TRBV21-1; the D call in the table, TRBD2, was not verified against the DNA. TRBV21-1 is a pseudogene segment. This CDR3 has 12 residues. The CDR3 is CASSKWSDEQFF. The CDR3 region has the DNA TGTGCCAGCAGCAAATGGAGTGATGAGCAGTTCTTC.

The V call is TRBV6-1, the J call TRBJ2-7; D is ambiguous. V shed 6 bases and J shed 3 bases, with 6 bases lying between them. Germline V lookup: CDR1 MNHNS, CDR2 SASEGT. CDR3 length: 11 residues. The CDR3 region has the DNA TGTGCCAGCAGCGGTCTCTACGAGCAGTACTTC. This codes for CASSGLYEQYF.

The chain carries TRBV9 and TRBJ2-7; 9 bases align to TRBD2. This CDR3 contains 16 residues. Germline V CDR1 and CDR2: SGDLS, YYNGEE. Germline trimming cut 6 bases from V and 3 bases from J; bases unmatched to any gene: 13. CDR3: CASTRNRLAGYYEQYF. DNA for the CDR3: TGTGCCAGCACCCGAAACCGTCTAGCGGGGTACTACGAGCAGTACTTC.

The V call is TRBV6-5, the J call TRBJ1-1; TRBD1 aligns across 7 bases. The CDR3 is made up of 13 amino acids. Germline CDR1 is MNHEY and CDR2 is SVGAGI. V dropped 7 bases and J dropped 6; count of bases not matched to a gene: 8. The CDR3, as DNA: TGTGCCAGCAACCCATCACAGGGGCCTGAAGCTTTCTTT. Encoded protein: CASNPSQGPEAFF.

The V and J genes are TRBV19 and TRBJ1-6; D not resolved. V lost 1 base, J lost 11 bases, and 12 bases lay in between. The germline V gene has CDR1 LNHDA and CDR2 SQIVND (reference sequence). This CDR3 comprises 14 residues. CDR3 sequence reads: CASSIVGDRTPLHF. The CDR3 coding sequence is TGTGCCAGTAGTATAGTGGGTGATCGGACACCCCTCCACTTT.

Worth noting for this clone: A read error may produce the germline difference seen at one junction end. The genes are TRBV6-1 and TRBJ1-6; the D gene is possibly TRBD1 (5 bases). The germline V gene encodes CDR1 MNHNS and CDR2 SASEGT. The CDR3 sequence is 11 residues long. CDR3 region: CASSEAGVWAF. CDR3 nucleotides: TGTGCCAGCAGTGAAGCGGGGGTTTGGGCCTTT.

The gene calls are TRBV6-1 and TRBJ2-7; D not resolved. There are 12 residues in the CDR3. Trimming cost V 6 bases and J 6 bases, with 12 bases left between them. Germline V gene data show CDR1 as MNHNS and CDR2 as SASEGT. CDR3 nucleotide sequence: TGTGCCAGCAGAGCCCTCCAGCTCGAGCAGTACTTC. Translation gives CASRALQLEQYF.

The chain combines TRBV29-1 with TRBJ2-7; D may be TRBD1 or TRBD2 (5 bases each). The CDR3 loop spans 16 amino acids. Germline CDR1 and CDR2: SQVTM and ANQGSEA. The V end was cut by 0 bases, the J end by 6 bases, with 21 bases between. DNA for the CDR3: TGCAGCGTTGAAGATCGAGGGGTGAAGGGAACCCCCGAGCAGTACTTC. It translates to CSVEDRGVKGTPEQYF.

V is TRBV2 and J is TRBJ2-7; 9 nucleotides agree with TRBD1. The V and J ends lost 3 bases and 5 bases, in that order; junction bases with no gene match: 5. The CDR3 covers 14 residues. The germline V gene has CDR1 SNHLY and CDR2 FYNNEI. CDR3 in amino acids: CASSEGQGVNEQYF. As DNA, the CDR3 is TGTGCCAGCAGTGAGGGACAGGGAGTAAACGAGCAGTACTTC.